Shown below are 3 T cell receptor beta chains from a single sample sequenced in a study of blood T cell repertoires in COVID-19 (dated by TCRdb to about 2020). Libraries were constructed by the immunoSEQ multiplex PCR assay. TCRdb stores this immuneACCESS table with in-frame sequences only. Part of the clones is absent; in the studies checked, under half of the shortfall reflects unresolved V genes, and no reason is known for the rest. Present in this sample are about 100,000 clones, less than 90% of which were seen just once. The top ten constitute about 6.9% of the sample. The sample was peripheral blood. The receptors here all came from a man aged 25-45 years in a cohort sampled during active COVID-19.

The chain has TRBV5-1 and TRBJ2-7, with TRBD1 identical over 9 bases. V lost 0 bases to trimming and J lost 9 bases; unmatched junction nucleotides: 10. The CDR3 has 15 residues. The germline V gene has CDR1 SGHRS and CDR2 YFSETQ. This chain's CDR3 is CASSLDPGQGRGQYF. CDR3 bases: TGCGCCAGCAGCTTGGATCCGGGACAGGGAAGAGGGCAGTACTTC.

V is TRBV9 and J is TRBJ1-6; no definite D call. With 3 bases removed from V and 1 base from J, the gap between germline ends came to 11 bases. This CDR3 spans 16 amino acids. CDR1 is SGDLS, CDR2 YYNGEE, per germline. In nucleotides, the CDR3 is TGTGCCAGCAGCGCCGGGGTCAGTTCCTATAATTCACCCCTCCACTTT. Translating gives CASSAGVSSYNSPLHF. Using reference TRBV9 and TRBJ1-6 for the parts outside the CDR3, the full variable domain is DSGVTQTPKHLITATGQRVTLRCSPRSGDLSVYWYQQSLDQGLQFLIQYYNGEERAKGNILERFSAQQFPDLHSELNLSSLELGDSALYFCASSAGVSSYNSPLHFGNGTRLTVT.

V is TRBV19 and J is TRBJ2-5; 8 bases match TRBD2. The CDR3 is made up of 16 amino acids. CDR1 LNHDA and CDR2 SQIVND come from the germline V gene (reference sequence). The V segment lost 5 bases and the J segment 5 bases; nucleotides outside the gene matches: 13. The CDR3, as DNA: TGTGCCAGTAGTGTCGACCGGGAGGGGGTAGCGGAGACCCAGTACTTC. Translating it yields CASSVDREGVAETQYF.